This is a list of T cell receptor beta chains from one sample in a study of CD8 T cells in ankylosing spondylitis. TCRdb passed the 5' RACE reads through MiXCR, listing each CDR3 protein once. The profile shows under 450,000 distinct CDR3 sequences, 15% to 20% of them singletons. Sequencing used blood, either unsorted or a sorted T cell fraction (not recorded which). These TCRs come from a male donor with ankylosing spondylitis. The CDR3 runs from the conserved cysteine through the conserved F or W. The D gene is left open where the match is weak. A clone size is listed for some rows: how often the clone was seen (once, few, many), or a class if it is expanded.

D gene | J gene | clone size | V gene | CDR3 length | CDR3 protein | CDR3 DNA
- | TRBJ1-2 | - | TRBV12-3/TRBV12-4 | 16 | CASSYVGGASNYGYTF | TGTGCCAGCAGCTACGTGGGGGGCGCGAGTAACTATGGCTACACCTTC
TRBD1 | TRBJ2-7 | once | TRBV27 | 12 | CASSPGQGAQYF | TGTGCCAGCAGTCCCGGACAGGGAGCGCAGTACTTC
TRBD2 | TRBJ2-3 | - | TRBV14 | 16 | CASSSYTSGSTDTQYF | TGTGCCAGCAGCTCCTATACTAGCGGGAGCACAGATACGCAGTATTTT
- | TRBJ1-6 | few | TRBV9 | 14 | CASSVRGNNSPLHF | TGTGCCAGCAGCGTCAGGGGTAATAATTCACCCCTCCACTTT
- | TRBJ2-2 | - | TRBV5-1 | 14 | CASSLTGPTGELFF | TGCGCCAGCAGCTTGACAGGGCCTACCGGGGAGCTGTTTTTT
- | TRBJ1-4 | - | TRBV11-2 | 15 | CASSLRMTDNEKLFF | TGTGCCAGCAGCTTAAGGATGACAGATAATGAAAAACTGTTTTTT
- | TRBJ1-1 | - | TRBV5-1 | 14 | CASSLERGFAKAFF | TGCGCCAGCAGCTTGGAAAGAGGGTTCGCGAAAGCTTTCTTT
TRBD1 | TRBJ2-7 | - | TRBV29-1 | 13 | CSVEGQTAYEQYF | TGCAGCGTTGAGGGACAGACAGCCTACGAGCAGTACTTC
TRBD2 | TRBJ2-1 | many | TRBV20-1 | 16 | CSAIPGLVSYYNEQFF | TGCAGTGCGATTCCGGGACTAGTATCCTACTACAATGAGCAGTTCTTC
TRBD1 | TRBJ2-3 | - | TRBV5-1 | 15 | CASSPQGLTTDTQYF | TGCGCCAGCAGCCCACAGGGGCTCACCACAGATACGCAGTATTTT
TRBD2 | TRBJ2-7 | - | TRBV6-1 | 14 | CASRPGGGNNEQYF | TGTGCCAGCAGACCGGGAGGAGGGAACAACGAGCAGTACTTC
- | TRBJ2-1 | - | TRBV3-1 | 13 | CASSPTPRDEQFF | TGTGCCAGCAGCCCCACCCCCCGCGATGAGCAGTTCTTC
TRBD1 | TRBJ2-5 | few | TRBV7-9 | 15 | CASSLLAGGQGTQYF | TGTGCCAGCAGCTTACTGGCAGGGGGTCAGGGGACCCAGTACTTC
- | TRBJ2-7 | few | TRBV6-2/TRBV6-3 | 13 | CASSLQGVDEQYF | TGTGCCAGCAGCCTACAAGGAGTGGACGAGCAGTACTTC
TRBD2 | TRBJ2-1 | many | TRBV5-1 | 17 | CASSLGLAGGPYNEQFF | TGCGCCAGCAGCTTGGGACTAGCGGGGGGACCCTACAATGAGCAGTTCTTC
- | TRBJ1-2 | many | TRBV20-1 | 13 | CSANPGWDYGYTF | TGCAGTGCTAACCCGGGTTGGGACTATGGCTACACCTTC
- | TRBJ2-1 | few | TRBV18 | 14 | CASSGDPFYNEQFF | TGTGCCAGCTCGGGGGACCCCTTCTACAATGAGCAGTTCTTC
- | TRBJ1-4 | few | TRBV6-1 | 16 | CASSEGPSQHNEKLFF | TGTGCCAGCAGTGAGGGTCCGAGTCAACATAATGAAAAACTGTTTTTT
- | TRBJ2-7 | many | TRBV5-1 | 15 | CASSLAIGQSYEQYF | TGCGCCAGCAGCTTGGCCATCGGACAGAGCTACGAGCAGTACTTC
- | TRBJ1-5 | few | TRBV2 | 13 | CASMGDGGQPQHF | TGTGCCAGCATGGGGGACGGGGGTCAGCCCCAGCATTTT
- | TRBJ2-7 | - | TRBV7-6 | 11 | CASSPPSEQYF | TGTGCCAGCAGCCCCCCCTCCGAGCAGTACTTC
- | TRBJ1-5 | - | TRBV7-2 | 13 | CASSLRNGQPQHF | TGTGCCAGCAGCTTAAGGAACGGCCAGCCCCAGCATTTT
TRBD1 | TRBJ2-3 | - | TRBV11-2 | 15 | CASRLRDSLADTQYF | TGTGCCAGCAGACTCCGGGACAGTTTAGCGGATACGCAGTATTTT
- | TRBJ1-6 | few | TRBV20-1 | 16 | CSAREDIGYGDSPLHF | TGCAGTGCTAGAGAAGACATAGGGTATGGGGATTCACCCCTCCACTTT
- | TRBJ1-6 | - | TRBV4-3 | 15 | CASSQEGPGNSPLHF | TGCGCCAGCAGCCAAGAAGGCCCTGGGAATTCACCCCTCCACTTT
- | TRBJ2-3 | - | TRBV28 | 15 | CASSPSGMPTDTQYF | TGTGCCAGCAGTCCGAGCGGAATGCCCACAGATACGCAGTATTTT
TRBD1 | TRBJ2-3 | - | TRBV28 | 15 | CASRTDRDLTDTQYF | TGTGCCAGCAGGACTGACAGGGACCTCACAGATACGCAGTATTTT
- | TRBJ2-3 | - | TRBV20-1 | 11 | CSSPLGDTQYF | TGCAGTTCCCCCCTGGGGGATACGCAGTATTTT
TRBD1 | TRBJ2-7 | - | TRBV5-1 | 14 | CASRNPGQPYEQYF | TGCGCCAGCAGGAACCCGGGACAGCCCTACGAGCAGTACTTC